The entry below describes one T cell receptor (beta chain). This sample was included in a study of blood T cell repertoires in COVID-19. Study in general: Some COVID-19 samples were acute and others convalescent; all came from the United States, Italy and Spain. Sample material is recorded as cDNA or gDNA derived from T cells, B-cell-depleted T cells, or PBMCs.

Per the original data handling: The authors estimated nucleated cell counts from reference gene primer amplification. Clones were read by immunoSEQ multiplex PCR, and TCRdb kept only the in-frame ones, dropping some. That table supplies the V and J calls and clone size; D and trimming were determined from the DNA. The data show 99,000 or so clones, roughly 91% seen once. The V gene's germline CDR1 is SGHTA and CDR2 FQGNSA. With 5 bases removed from V and 2 bases from J, the gap between germline ends came to 10 bases. The CDR3 is 14 residues long. The TCR sequence derives from a human donor in a cohort sampled during active COVID-19. The J gene is TRBJ1-5, the V gene TRBV7-2, with D possibly matching TRBD1 (6 bases). The sample was peripheral blood. The CDR3 reads CASSAQGRNQPQHF. In DNA, the CDR3 is TGTGCCAGCAGCGCACAGGGACGCAATCAGCCCCAGCATTTT.